Following are 30 T cell receptor beta chains from one sample sequenced in a study of tumor T cells in aggressive B-cell lymphoma. Sequenced by immunoSEQ multiplex PCR; TCRdb stores in-frame clones only, minus some. Altogether approximately 9,900 clones are present, approximately 85% being singletons, with the ten largest covering about 4.5%. The specimen was tumor tissue. Source of these receptors: an adult with diffuse large B cell lymphoma.

V and J are TRBV9 and TRBJ1-2; 7 positions match TRBD1. The CDR3 extends over 13 amino acids. Per germline, CDR1 SGDLS and CDR2 YYNGEE. The V gene end was trimmed by 5 bases and the J gene end by 1 base; junction bases not matched to a gene: 2. As DNA, the CDR3 is TGTGCCAGCAGAAGGGACAGTAACTATGGCTACACCTTC. Amino acids: CASRRDSNYGYTF.

This clone was seen a handful of times. The rearrangement uses TRBV5-1 and TRBJ2-3; D possibly corresponds to TRBD1 (7 bases). The CDR3 sequence is 15 residues long. Trimming pared 7 bases from V and 3 bases from J, leaving 18 bases between. Germline V gene data show CDR1 as SGHRS and CDR2 as YFSETQ. In nucleotides, the CDR3 is TGCGCCAGCTCCAGGGGGGACGGAGGAACAGATACGCAGTATTTT. Translation: CASSRGDGGTDTQYF.

The chain links TRBV7-9 to TRBJ1-1, with 7 bases aligning to TRBD1. The CDR3 loop spans 12 amino acids. Losses at the gene ends were 5 bases for V and 6 bases for J; bases not matched to a gene: 3. Germline V lookup: CDR1 SEHNR, CDR2 FQNEAQ (reference sequence). For the CDR3, the DNA is TGTGCCAGCAGCCCGACAGGGCCTGAAGCTTTCTTT. As protein: CASSPTGPEAFF.

This rearrangement joins TRBV7-9 to TRBJ2-3; possibly TRBD2 for D (5 bases). The germline V gene encodes CDR1 SEHNR and CDR2 FQNEAQ (reference sequence). V lost 3 bases and J lost 5, with 9 bases in between. This CDR3 has 13 amino acids. CDR3: CASSFPAGDTQYF. In DNA, the CDR3 is TGTGCCAGCAGCTTCCCCGCGGGAGATACGCAGTATTTT.

The chain is built from TRBV5-1 and TRBJ2-4; D might be TRBD2 (6 bases). V shed 7 bases and J shed 0 bases, with 23 bases lying between them. Per germline, CDR1 SGHRS and CDR2 YFSETQ. The CDR3 consists of 18 residues. As DNA, the CDR3 is TGCGCCAGCCCCAGGTCCGAAACTAGCCCTTTAGCCAAAAACATTCAGTACTTC. This encodes CASPRSETSPLAKNIQYF.

The V call is TRBV5-8, the J call TRBJ2-1; 7 bases are shared with TRBD2. Germline V CDR1 and CDR2: SGHTS, YDEGEE. After removal of 4 bases from V and 16 bases from J, the junction contained 14 bases not matched to a gene. This CDR3 has 13 residues. CDR3 coding DNA: TGTGCCAGCAGCCCCGACTCCGGGACTAAAGCCTTCTTC. This encodes CASSPDSGTKAFF. Looking up the rest from reference TRBV5-8 and TRBJ2-1 gives the full variable domain: EAGVTQSPTHLIKTRGQQATLRCSPISGHTSVYWYQQALGLGLQFLLWYDEGEERNRGNFPPRFSGRQFPNYSSELNVNALELEDSALYLCASSPDSGTKAFFGPGTRLTVL.

V is TRBV5-8 and J is TRBJ2-6, with 9 positions matching TRBD1. The trim removed 4 bases at V and 0 bases at J, leaving 8 bases unmatched. From germline, CDR1 is SGHTS and CDR2 YDEGEE. The CDR3 is 18 amino acids. The DNA for the CDR3 is TGTGCCAGCAGCCGTTACAGGGGGCGAGGCTCTGGGGCCAACGTCCTGACTTTC. This gives the protein CASSRYRGRGSGANVLTF.

The chain links TRBV28 to TRBJ1-4; D remains ambiguous. The V end was cut by 2 bases, the J end by 0 bases, with 10 bases between. Germline values: CDR1 MDHEN, CDR2 SYDVKM. This CDR3 spans 16 amino acids. The CDR3 sequence: CASSLSGLSTNEKLFF. CDR3 bases: TGTGCCAGCAGTTTAAGCGGCCTCTCAACTAATGAAAAACTGTTTTTT. The whole variable domain, filled in from reference TRBV28 and TRBJ1-4, reads DVKVTQSSRYLVKRTGEKVFLECVQDMDHENMFWYRQDPGLGLRLIYFSYDVKMKEKGDIPEGYSVSREKKERFSLILESASTNQTSMYLCASSLSGLSTNEKLFFGSGTQLSVL.

The rearrangement uses TRBV6-1 and TRBJ2-5; maybe TRBD1 (6 bases). Germline CDR1 is MNHNS and CDR2 is SASEGT. The CDR3 is made up of 16 amino acids. Trimming pared 1 base from V and 7 bases from J, leaving 19 bases between. In nucleotides, the CDR3 is TGTGCCAGCAGTGAAGTTCCGGACAGTATGGTGGGGACCCAGTACTTC. Amino acid sequence: CASSEVPDSMVGTQYF.

V usage is TRBV7-9 and J usage is TRBJ2-3, with 8 bases matching TRBD1. Germline loops: CDR1 SEHNR, CDR2 FQNEAQ (reference sequence). V was pared by 5 bases and J by 2 bases, with 15 bases of the junction left unmatched. The CDR3 extends over 18 amino acids. The CDR3 coding sequence is TGTGCCAGCAGCCCTCCTCGGAAGACAGGGGATCCCACAGATACGCAGTATTTT. It yields the protein CASSPPRKTGDPTDTQYF.

This chain joins TRBV7-9 and TRBJ2-6; D possibly corresponds to TRBD1 (7 bases). Looked up from germline, CDR1 is SEHNR and CDR2 is FQNEAQ (reference sequence). V shed 5 bases and J shed 0 bases, with 11 bases lying between them. The CDR3 is 16 amino acids. This chain's CDR3 is CASSAGQTSGANVLTF. CDR3 DNA sequence: TGTGCCAGCAGCGCGGGACAGACCTCTGGGGCCAACGTCCTGACTTTC.

This chain connects TRBV7-8 to TRBJ1-1; no clear D gene. This CDR3 comprises 14 residues. In germline, CDR1 is SGHVS, CDR2 FQNEAQ. Between the trimmed V and J ends, which lost 5 bases and 4 bases, there was a span of 14 bases. The CDR3 spells CASSARTGSTEAFF. CDR3 coding DNA: TGTGCCAGCAGCGCGCGGACGGGGAGCACTGAAGCTTTCTTT.

The CDR3 sequence: CASSEPGQGNYGYTF. CDR3 DNA: TGTGCCAGCAGTGAGCCTGGACAGGGAAACTATGGCTACACCTTC. This chain links TRBV25-1 with TRBJ1-2; 8 bases agree with TRBD1. The CDR3 spans 15 residues. V shed 3 bases, J shed 2 bases, and the junction held 5 bases outside the gene matches. CDR1 and CDR2 (germline): MGHDK, SYGVNS.

This clone came up once. This sequence joins TRBV9 and TRBJ2-1; 8 positions match TRBD2. J gave up 5 bases and V 0 bases, and 10 bases lay outside the gene matches. The CDR3 loop spans 17 amino acids. Germline CDR1 SGDLS, CDR2 YYNGEE. The CDR3 sequence is CASSVEISGGENNEQFF. The CDR3, as DNA: TGTGCCAGCAGCGTAGAGATATCGGGAGGGGAAAACAATGAGCAGTTCTTC.

This clone was counted a single time. This rearrangement joins TRBV19 to TRBJ2-7, with unresolved D. The V gene lost 5 bases and the J gene lost 0 bases, with 8 bases spanning the gap. CDR1 is LNHDA, CDR2 SQIVND, per germline (reference sequence). There are 13 residues in the CDR3. The CDR3 DNA sequence: TGTGCCAGTAGTTACCCGAGCTCCTACGAGCAGTACTTC. Protein product: CASSYPSSYEQYF.

The rearrangement links TRBV7-9 to TRBJ2-1, with D tentatively TRBD2 (6 bases). Looked up from germline, CDR1 is SEHNR and CDR2 is FQNEAQ (reference sequence). This CDR3 has 9 amino acids. CDR3 amino acids: CGAGNEQFF. The CDR3 nucleotides are TGTGGAGCGGGCAATGAGCAGTTCTTC.

About this clone itself: A single base separates this from a much larger clone, so it may be a read error. This chain uses TRBV25-1 with TRBJ2-5, with 8 bases matching TRBD2. Germline V lookup: CDR1 MGHDK, CDR2 SYGVNS. The CDR3 spans 13 residues. CDR3 coding DNA: TGTACCAGTTCTAGCGGGTACCAAGAGACCCAGTACTTC. This translates into CTSSSGYQETQYF.

This rearrangement joins TRBV19 to TRBJ2-5; D possibly corresponds to TRBD1 (5 bases). The germline CDR1 and CDR2 sequences are LNHDA and SQIVND (reference sequence). The CDR3 is 13 residues long. V shed 9 bases and J shed 11 bases, with 22 bases lying between them. This CDR3 reads CASRDRGATGQYF. The CDR3 DNA reads as TGTGCCAGCAGGGATCGCGGCGCAACGGGTCAGTACTTC.

The genes are TRBV5-4 and TRBJ2-7; weak D call: TRBD2 (7 bases). Trimming shortened V by 5 bases and J by 6 bases, and 18 bases separated the two germline ends. The CDR3 extends over 14 amino acids. CDR1 and CDR2 (germline): SGHNT, YYREEE (reference sequence). CDR3: CASRGGGGTFEQYF. CDR3 sequence (DNA): TGTGCCAGCAGGGGAGGGGGGGGAACATTCGAGCAGTACTTC.

This sequence joins TRBV7-9 and TRBJ2-3, with 12 nucleotides matching TRBD2. CDR3 length equals 14 residues. The germline V gene encodes CDR1 SEHNR and CDR2 FQNEAQ (reference sequence). V lost 4 bases, J lost 5 bases, and 1 base stayed unmatched. CDR3 nucleotide sequence: TGTGCCAGCAGCTCACTAGCGGGGGGAGATACGCAGTATTTT. Protein product: CASSSLAGGDTQYF.

This chain connects TRBV28 to TRBJ1-2; 7 bases are a match to TRBD1. Germline V CDR1 and CDR2: MDHEN, SYDVKM. The CDR3 consists of 15 residues. V lost 4 bases to trimming and J lost 3 bases; unmatched junction nucleotides: 8. In DNA, the CDR3 is TGTGCCAGCAGTTCACCGGGACAGATGGACTATGGCTACACCTTC. It translates to CASSSPGQMDYGYTF.

V is TRBV19 and J is TRBJ2-2; D ambiguous. With 3 bases removed from V and 2 bases from J, the gap between germline ends came to 7 bases. CDR1 and CDR2 (germline): LNHDA, SQIVND (reference sequence). This CDR3 comprises 14 residues. This CDR3 reads CASSMVVNTGELFF. The CDR3 DNA reads TGTGCCAGTAGTATGGTAGTTAACACCGGGGAGCTGTTTTTT.

The CDR3: CASSYLPGGYNEQFF. The CDR3 coding sequence is TGTGCCAGCAGCTATCTACCTGGGGGGTACAATGAGCAGTTCTTC. The J gene is TRBJ2-1, the V gene TRBV9, with D possibly matching TRBD2 (6 bases). Germline CDR1 reads SGDLS; CDR2 reads YYNGEE. The length of the CDR3 is 15 residues. V was cut by 4 bases and J by 4 bases, with 15 bases left in between.

The V gene is TRBV6-4, the J gene TRBJ2-1; 12 positions agree with TRBD2. The CDR3 has 16 amino acids. Germline CDR1 is MRHNA and CDR2 is SNTAGT. The trim removed 6 bases at V and 1 base at J, leaving 4 bases unmatched. The CDR3 DNA is TGTGCCAGCAGCCGACTAGCGGGAGTTTCCTACAATGAGCAGTTCTTC. Translated: CASSRLAGVSYNEQFF.

The chain joins TRBV5-4 to TRBJ2-2; D is undetermined. V was trimmed by 4 bases and J by 0 bases, leaving 7 bases between them. This CDR3 is built from 14 residues. CDR1 and CDR2 (germline): SGHNT, YYREEE (reference sequence). The CDR3 coding sequence is TGTGCCAGCAGCGAGACACCGAACACCGGGGAGCTGTTTTTT. It specifies CASSETPNTGELFF.

The chain couples TRBV19 to TRBJ1-3; tentative D call: TRBD1 (6 bases). The germline gives CDR1 LNHDA, CDR2 SQIVND (reference sequence). The CDR3 runs 15 residues. V was clipped by 6 bases and J by 0 bases, with 12 bases between them. The CDR3 coding sequence is TGTGCCAGTAGATGGGACATAGACTCTGGAAACACCATATATTTT. Protein product: CASRWDIDSGNTIYF.

The V gene is TRBV28, the J gene TRBJ1-2; no firm D call. The length of the CDR3 is 14 residues. The germline V gene has CDR1 MDHEN and CDR2 SYDVKM. The V end was cut by 3 bases, the J end by 2 bases, with 10 bases between. The CDR3 DNA is TGTGCCAGCAGTTTTGAAGCGCGAAACTATGGCTACACCTTC. Translating it yields CASSFEARNYGYTF.

The chain uses TRBV11-1 and TRBJ2-5; TRBD2 is a possible D gene (5 bases). The V end lost 3 bases, the J end lost 7 bases, and 18 bases lay between the germline ends. CDR3 length equals 15 residues. Germline CDR1 reads SGHAT; CDR2 reads FQDESV (reference sequence). This CDR3 is CASSFEPAGGRTQYF. DNA for the CDR3: TGTGCCAGCAGCTTCGAGCCGGCTGGAGGTCGGACCCAGTACTTC.

The genes are TRBV7-2 and TRBJ2-3; 10 bases are a match to TRBD2. Trimming took 5 bases from V and 1 from J; bases not matched to a gene: 3. The V gene's germline CDR1 is SGHTA and CDR2 FQGNSA. The CDR3 runs to 15 residues. CDR3 loop: CASSPGTSGTDTQYF. CDR3 nucleotides: TGTGCCAGCAGCCCCGGGACTAGCGGCACAGATACGCAGTATTTT.

This clone has a handful of counts. The rearrangement links TRBV7-9 to TRBJ1-1; D gene uncertain. The germline CDR1 and CDR2 sequences are SEHNR and FQNEAQ (reference sequence). The V end lost 1 base, the J end lost 5 bases, and 8 bases lay between the germline ends. The CDR3 is 13 amino acids. The CDR3 sequence: CASSLGLLTEAFF. Written as DNA, the CDR3 is TGTGCCAGCAGCTTAGGATTGCTAACTGAAGCTTTCTTT.